The 31 T cell receptor beta chains below come from one sample, sequenced in a study of T cell responses to AZD1222 COVID-19 vaccine. Sequencing used immunoSEQ multiplex PCR; TCRdb keeps in-frame clones, though not all of them. The sample records roughly 180,000 clones, about 91% being singletons. The specimen was peripheral blood, collected on day 0 of AZD1222 vaccination. The receptors shown here come from an adult in good health.

The gene calls are TRBV2 and TRBJ1-1, with a tentative D call TRBD1 (5 bases). CDR3 length: 13 amino acids. CDR1 and CDR2 (germline): SNHLY, FYNNEI. With 6 bases removed from V and 1 base from J, the gap between germline ends came to 9 bases. CDR3 loop: CASRGRENTEAFF. The CDR3 DNA follows: TGTGCCAGCAGAGGCAGGGAGAACACTGAAGCTTTCTTT.

The V call is TRBV4-3, the J call TRBJ2-5; perhaps TRBD2 as D (6 bases). Looked up from germline, CDR1 is LGHNA and CDR2 is YSLEER. The V and J ends lost 0 bases and 3 bases respectively, with 11 bases between them. The CDR3 length is 15 residues. The CDR3 region has the DNA TGCGCCAGCAGCCAAGATCTCAGGAGGGAAGAGACCCAGTACTTC. Translation: CASSQDLRREETQYF.

This clone was seen only once. CDR3 loop: CASSPGTLYEQYF. The CDR3 DNA follows: TGCGCCAGCAGCCCGGGGACTCTCTACGAGCAGTACTTC. The chain joins TRBV5-1 to TRBJ2-7; maybe TRBD2 (6 bases). The V gene's germline CDR1 is SGHRS and CDR2 YFSETQ. V was pared by 4 bases and J by 3 bases, with 11 bases between. This CDR3 comprises 13 residues.

V is TRBV2 and J is TRBJ1-2, with a weak D call TRBD1 (6 bases). CDR1 and CDR2 from the germline V gene are SNHLY and FYNNEI. Trimming removed 5 bases from V and 3 bases from J, with 13 bases in between. This CDR3 contains 14 residues. The CDR3 DNA reads as TGTGCCAGCAGTAATCAGGGGTTCGACTATGGCTACACCTTC. This codes for CASSNQGFDYGYTF. The complete variable domain, with remaining parts taken from reference TRBV2 and TRBJ1-2, reads EPEVTQTPSHQVTQMGQEVILRCVPISNHLYFYWYRQILGQKVEFLVSFYNNEISEKSEIFDDQFSVERPDGSNFTLKIRSTKLEDSAMYFCASSNQGFDYGYTFGSGTRLTVV.

V usage is TRBV7-2 and J usage is TRBJ2-7; 8 positions agree with TRBD1. V dropped 5 bases and J dropped 1; count of bases not matched to a gene: 10. The germline V gene encodes CDR1 SGHTA and CDR2 FQGNSA. This CDR3 is built from 16 residues. The CDR3 DNA is TGTGCCAGCAGCCCAATCAGGACAGGGAGGTCCTACGAGCAGTACTTC. Protein product: CASSPIRTGRSYEQYF.

This chain connects TRBV29-1 to TRBJ1-1; TRBD1 matches 7 bases. Germline CDR1 and CDR2: SQVTM and ANQGSEA. V lost 7 bases and J lost 4; bases outside the gene matches: 12. CDR3 size: 14 residues. CDR3 nucleotides: TGCAGCGCCGCGGCCCCACAGGGGAGCACTGAAGCTTTCTTT. This sequence encodes CSAAAPQGSTEAFF.

The chain has TRBV19 and TRBJ1-5, with 9 positions matching TRBD1. This CDR3 is built from 16 residues. V dropped 4 bases and J dropped 2; count of bases not matched to a gene: 6. Germline loops: CDR1 LNHDA, CDR2 SQIVND (reference sequence). This CDR3 reads CASSTLGQGGNQPQHF. CDR3 coding DNA: TGTGCCAGTAGTACCTTGGGACAGGGCGGCAATCAGCCCCAGCATTTT.

This clone was counted a single time. The rearrangement joins TRBV24-1 to TRBJ2-2, with 7 bases fitting TRBD1. Losses at the gene ends were 4 bases for V and 7 bases for J; bases not matched to a gene: 8. This CDR3 contains 15 residues. Germline lookup yields CDR1 KGHDR and CDR2 SFDVKD. This CDR3 is CATSDRRGSVGELFF. The CDR3 bases are TGTGCCACCAGTGACCGCAGGGGGTCGGTCGGGGAGCTGTTTTTT.

This sequence joins TRBV7-2 and TRBJ2-7; the match to TRBD2 covers 10 bases. The CDR3 has 15 residues. With 2 bases clipped from V and 6 bases from J, the junction kept 7 bases outside the gene matches. Germline V gene sequence: CDR1 SGHTA, CDR2 FQGNSA. CDR3 DNA: TGTGCCAGCAGCTTAACTAGCGGGACTAGGGTCGAGCAGTACTTC. Protein product: CASSLTSGTRVEQYF.

The V gene is TRBV27, the J gene TRBJ1-1; the D is unclear. Trimming left V 3 bases short and J 0 bases short, with 5 bases between. The CDR3 is made up of 13 amino acids. Germline CDR1 MNHEY, CDR2 SMNVEV (reference sequence). The CDR3 protein is CASSFSMNTEAFF. As DNA, the CDR3 is TGTGCCAGCAGTTTCAGCATGAACACTGAAGCTTTCTTT.

V is TRBV21-1 and J is TRBJ1-2. TRBV21-1 is annotated as a pseudogene. The CDR3 has 17 residues. The CDR3 DNA reads TGTGCCAGCAGCATACCGGGACCTCAGGGGGGGAACTGTGGCTACACCTTC. Translating gives CASSIPGPQGGNCGYTF.

The chain uses TRBV30 and TRBJ2-3; the D call may be TRBD1 or TRBD2 (6 bases each). Trimming removed 0 bases at V and 0 bases at J, with 10 bases between. Germline CDR1 is GTSNPN and CDR2 is SVGIG (reference sequence). CDR3 length equals 15 residues. As DNA, the CDR3 is TGTGCCTGGAGTGTACAGGGAGGTAGCACAGATACGCAGTATTTT. Translation: CAWSVQGGSTDTQYF.

The V gene is TRBV28, the J gene TRBJ1-1; no clear D gene. Germline CDR1 and CDR2: MDHEN and SYDVKM. The length of the CDR3 is 14 residues. V was clipped by 6 bases and J by 1 base, with 12 bases between them. The CDR3 sequence is CASSPPRANTEAFF. The CDR3 DNA follows: TGTGCCAGCAGCCCCCCGAGGGCGAACACTGAAGCTTTCTTT. Based on the CDR3 plus reference TRBV28 and TRBJ1-1, the full variable domain is DVKVTQSSRYLVKRTGEKVFLECVQDMDHENMFWYRQDPGLGLRLIYFSYDVKMKEKGDIPEGYSVSREKKERFSLILESASTNQTSMYLCASSPPRANTEAFFGQGTRLTVV.

The chain has TRBV6-4 and TRBJ2-2; D ambiguous. The length of the CDR3 is 14 residues. V was trimmed by 5 bases and J by 3 bases, leaving 10 bases between them. The germline V gene has CDR1 MRHNA and CDR2 SNTAGT. This CDR3 is CASSSELDTGELFF. DNA for the CDR3: TGTGCCAGCAGTTCGGAGTTGGACACCGGGGAGCTGTTTTTT.

The genes are TRBV9 and TRBJ2-1; 11 bases align to TRBD2. The germline V gene has CDR1 SGDLS and CDR2 YYNGEE. The CDR3 sequence is 16 residues long. Unmatched junction bases numbered 10, after V lost 4 bases and J lost 7 bases. The CDR3 DNA reads TGTGCCAGCAGCATACCTACTAGCGGGGGTCGAAATGAGCAGTTCTTC. It specifies CASSIPTSGGRNEQFF.

This clone came up once. The CDR3: CASSSRRGFHTIYF. CDR3 nucleotide sequence: TGTGCCAGCAGTTCTCGCAGGGGGTTTCACACCATATATTTT. The gene calls are TRBV28 and TRBJ1-3; 7 nucleotides agree with TRBD1. J lost 8 bases, V lost 4 bases, and 8 bases had no gene match. CDR3 length equals 14 residues. Germline loops: CDR1 MDHEN, CDR2 SYDVKM.

The chain is built from TRBV5-1 and TRBJ2-2; TRBD1 matches 9 bases. Germline trimming cut 2 bases from V and 5 bases from J; bases unmatched to any gene: 7. Looked up from germline, CDR1 is SGHRS and CDR2 is YFSETQ. The CDR3 runs 16 residues. The CDR3 protein is CASSLTTGGPTGELFF. CDR3 bases: TGCGCCAGCAGCTTAACAACAGGGGGCCCGACCGGGGAGCTGTTTTTT.

J is TRBJ2-5 and V is TRBV2; D ambiguous. Germline CDR1 is SNHLY and CDR2 is FYNNEI. The CDR3 extends over 11 amino acids. V lost 6 bases, J lost 1 base, and 3 bases lay in between. The CDR3 DNA reads TGTGCCAGCAGGGCCCAAGAGACCCAGTACTTC. It specifies CASRAQETQYF.

This sequence joins TRBV6-5 and TRBJ1-1; D is ambiguous. The ends were cut back, 4 bases at V and 1 base at J, with 7 bases in the middle. The germline V gene encodes CDR1 MNHEY and CDR2 SVGAGI. This CDR3 comprises 13 residues. This chain's CDR3 is CASSSDKNTEAFF. The DNA of the CDR3 is TGTGCCAGCAGTTCCGACAAGAACACTGAAGCTTTCTTT.

J is TRBJ1-5 and V is TRBV27, with 12 bases lining up with TRBD1. CDR1 MNHEY and CDR2 SMNVEV come from the germline V gene (reference sequence). The V gene end was trimmed by 6 bases and the J gene end by 6 bases; junction bases not matched to a gene: 12. This CDR3 has 17 residues. For the CDR3, the DNA is TGTGCCAGCAGAACCGGGACAGGGGGCCGAGTGGGTCAGCCCCAGCATTTT. This codes for CASRTGTGGRVGQPQHF.

The chain couples TRBV28 to TRBJ1-1, with D tentatively TRBD1 (5 bases). Germline loops: CDR1 MDHEN, CDR2 SYDVKM. This CDR3 has 14 residues. V was cut by 2 bases and J by 4 bases, with 11 bases left in between. CDR3 coding DNA: TGTGCCAGCAGTTTACCCGGGACGATCACTGAAGCTTTCTTT. Translation: CASSLPGTITEAFF.

The chain is built from TRBV10-3 and TRBJ1-1, with 7 bases aligning to TRBD1. The CDR3 has 14 residues. From germline, CDR1 is ENHRY and CDR2 SYGVKD. The junction had 3 bases not matched to a gene; V was cut back by 0 bases and J by 5 bases. The CDR3 spells CAISESGTATEAFF. The CDR3 bases are TGTGCCATCAGTGAGTCGGGGACAGCTACTGAAGCTTTCTTT.

V gene TRBV6-5 combines with J gene TRBJ1-6; possible D gene TRBD1, 5 bases. Per germline, CDR1 MNHEY and CDR2 SVGAGI. The CDR3 spans 14 residues. Deletions cut 6 bases from V and 4 bases from J, with 10 bases between. This CDR3 reads CASRTGTYNSPLHF. CDR3 coding DNA: TGTGCCAGCAGAACCGGGACTTATAATTCACCCCTCCACTTT.

This rearrangement joins TRBV28 to TRBJ1-1, with D tentatively TRBD1 (5 bases). This CDR3 is 15 amino acids long. CDR1 is MDHEN, CDR2 SYDVKM, per germline. The V end was cut by 5 bases, the J end by 0 bases, with 13 bases between. This CDR3 reads CASSGSLGVNTEAFF. Written as DNA, the CDR3 is TGTGCCAGCAGTGGGTCCCTAGGGGTGAACACTGAAGCTTTCTTT.

This chain links TRBV29-1 with TRBJ1-1; D is ambiguous. CDR3 length equals 13 residues. The V and J ends lost 6 bases and 1 base respectively, with 12 bases between them. Looked up from germline, CDR1 is SQVTM and CDR2 is ANQGSEA. CDR3 nucleotides: TGCAGCGTCGGTGATCCCACGAACACTGAAGCTTTCTTT. Translation: CSVGDPTNTEAFF.

The rearrangement uses TRBV28 and TRBJ1-2; TRBD1 is a possible D gene (5 bases). The V gene lost 7 bases and the J gene lost 4 bases, with 13 bases spanning the gap. The germline CDR1 and CDR2 sequences are MDHEN and SYDVKM. The CDR3 totals 13 residues. CDR3 sequence reads: CASTPSTGYGYTF. The CDR3 coding sequence is TGTGCCAGCACTCCGTCAACAGGCTATGGCTACACCTTC.

This sequence joins TRBV18 and TRBJ2-7; 9 bases are shared with TRBD1. CDR1 KGHSH and CDR2 LQKENI come from the germline V gene. This CDR3 contains 16 residues. V dropped 1 base and J dropped 4; count of bases not matched to a gene: 8. Written as DNA, the CDR3 is TGTGCCAGCTCACCACGCCGGGACAGGGCGATTTACGAGCAGTACTTC. Translated, it gives CASSPRRDRAIYEQYF.

V is TRBV19 and J is TRBJ1-5; 8 bases are a match to TRBD1. The ends lost 3 bases at V and 6 bases at J; junction bases unmatched: 7. Germline V CDR1 and CDR2: LNHDA, SQIVND (reference sequence). The CDR3 runs to 15 residues. CDR3 nucleotides: TGTGCCAGTAGTATGAGAGGACAGGGAGGTCAGCCCCAGCATTTT. Its protein product is CASSMRGQGGQPQHF.

J is TRBJ1-2 and V is TRBV30, with D perhaps TRBD1 (5 bases). Trimming removed 3 bases at V and 0 bases at J, with 11 bases between. Germline assignment: CDR1 GTSNPN and CDR2 SVGIG (reference sequence). The CDR3 has 14 amino acids. The CDR3 loop is CAWSRDQANYGYTF. The CDR3 coding sequence is TGTGCCTGGAGCCGGGACCAAGCTAACTATGGCTACACCTTC.

The chain is built from TRBV4-1 and TRBJ1-5; the D is unclear. This CDR3 comprises 17 residues. Germline V gene data show CDR1 as MGHRA and CDR2 as YSYEKL. Trimming removed 2 bases at V and 1 base at J, with 15 bases between. The CDR3 coding sequence is TGCGCCAGCAGCCAACTAGTGATACTCGCGAGCAATCAGCCCCAGCATTTT. The encoded protein is CASSQLVILASNQPQHF.

The CDR3 protein is CASSLALFGYEQYF. The CDR3 DNA is TGTGCCAGCAGCTTAGCACTTTTCGGCTACGAGCAGTACTTC. The chain joins TRBV7-2 to TRBJ2-7; D gene ambiguous. Trimming stripped 0 bases from V and 3 bases from J, with 9 bases between. Germline-derived CDR1 and CDR2 are SGHTA and FQGNSA. The CDR3 is 14 residues long.